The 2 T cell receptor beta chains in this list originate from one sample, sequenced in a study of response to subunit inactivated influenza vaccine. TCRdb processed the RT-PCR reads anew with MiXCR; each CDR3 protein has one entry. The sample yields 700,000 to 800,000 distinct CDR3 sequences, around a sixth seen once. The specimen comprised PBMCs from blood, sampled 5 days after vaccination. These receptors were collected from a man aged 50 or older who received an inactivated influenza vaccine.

The DNA of the CDR3 is TGTGCCAGCTGCAGAGGGGGATTGAACACTGAAGCTTTCTTT. Its translation is CASCRGGLNTEAFF. This chain links TRBV6-1 with TRBJ1-1, with a weak D call TRBD1 (6 bases). From germline, CDR1 is MNHNS and CDR2 SASEGT. Trimming took 8 bases from V and 0 from J, leaving 13 bases between them. The CDR3 extends over 14 amino acids.

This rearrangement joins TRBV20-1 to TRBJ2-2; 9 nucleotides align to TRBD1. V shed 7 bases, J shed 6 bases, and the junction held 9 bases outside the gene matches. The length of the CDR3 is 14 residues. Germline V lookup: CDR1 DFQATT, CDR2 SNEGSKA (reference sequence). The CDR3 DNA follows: TGCAGTGTCGCGGAGACAGGGGGTCCCGGGGAGCTGTTTTTT. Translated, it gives CSVAETGGPGELFF.